This passage covers 24 T cell receptor beta chains from one sample sequenced in a study of Tregs in tolerant kidney transplant recipients. Libraries were prepared by immunoSEQ multiplex PCR; TCRdb keeps only in-frame clonotypes and omits some of them. The table for this sample gives 25,000 to 35,000 clones. The material was CD8+ T cells from blood, obtained before the transplant. The receptors come from a human donor who received a combined kidney and bone marrow transplant.

Worth noting for this clone: The DNA ends 3 residues before the CDR3 does, and the rest of the CDR3 is filled in from the germline J gene. The chain combines TRBV7-6 with TRBJ2-1; TRBD1 might be the D (6 bases). V gave up 1 base and J gave up 2 bases, with 9 bases separating them. Germline V gene sequence: CDR1 SGHVS, CDR2 FNYEAQ. The CDR3 extends over 15 amino acids. The CDR3 protein is CASSLEQGPYNEQFF. CDR3 bases read: TGTGCCAGCAGCTTAGAACAGGGACCCTACAATGAG.

As to this clone: The read ends 3 residues shy of where the CDR3 ends; the end is completed using the germline J gene. The chain carries TRBV20-1 and TRBJ2-6; no definite D call. The CDR3 runs 15 residues. Trimming took 1 base from V and 2 from J, leaving 9 bases between them. Per the germline V gene, CDR1 is DFQATT and CDR2 is SNEGSKA (reference sequence). CDR3 DNA, as far as it was read: TGCAGTGCTAGAGCCGCGGCCGCTGGGGCCAACGTC. Amino acids: CSARAAAAGANV. The CDR3 as a whole reads CSARAAAAGANVLTF.

Remarks on this clone: The read terminates 3 residues before the CDR3 end, so the remaining end is supplied by the germline J gene. This chain joins TRBV7-9 and TRBJ1-2; TRBD1 might be the D (6 bases). The CDR3 covers 14 residues. Germline V gene sequence: CDR1 SEHNR, CDR2 FQNEAQ (reference sequence). V was shortened by 5 bases and J by 6 bases, with 16 bases between the two germline ends. CDR3 bases read: TGTGCCAGCAGCCGGACAGAAGTTCGGGATGGC. This gives the protein CASSRTEVRDG. The full CDR3 reads CASSRTEVRDGYTF.

Of note for this clone: The read terminates 3 residues ahead of where the CDR3 ends, so the germline J gene completes it. The V gene is TRBV6-1, the J gene TRBJ1-2, with a possible D match to TRBD1 (5 bases). The germline V gene encodes CDR1 MNHNS and CDR2 SASEGT. The length of the CDR3 is 15 residues. V lost 1 base and J lost 7, with 16 bases in between. The CDR3 region is CASSEGFGGTRGYTF. The sequenced part of the CDR3 DNA is TGTGCCAGCAGTGAAGGGTTCGGGGGGACGCGTGGC.

Regarding this clone: Read coverage stops 3 residues before the CDR3 terminus; the germline J gene supplies the remainder. The rearrangement links TRBV29-1 to TRBJ1-2; D uncertain. The length of the CDR3 is 12 residues. Germline loops: CDR1 SQVTM, CDR2 ANQGSEA. The sequenced part of the CDR3 DNA is TGCAGCGTTGAAACAGCGGTTCGGGTC. Translating it yields CSVETAVRV. The full CDR3 protein reads CSVETAVRVYTF.

A note on this clone: The CDR3 extends 3 residues past the end of the read, so its final part is completed from the germline J gene. This chain connects TRBV6-2 or TRBV6-3 to TRBJ1-1; 7 bases match TRBD1. Germline CDR1 and CDR2: MNHEY and SVGEGT. The trim removed 5 bases at V and 4 bases at J, leaving 7 bases unmatched. CDR3 length equals 14 residues. CDR3 sequence: CASSAMAGGTEAFF. The sequenced CDR3 bases are TGTGCCAGCAGTGCAATGGCAGGGGGCACTGAA.

The CDR3 bases that were read are TGTGCCAGCAGTGCAGGCAGGAACACTGAA. Residues: CASSAGRNTE. The whole CDR3 protein is CASSAGRNTEAFF. The chain employs TRBV6-1 and TRBJ1-1; unclear D gene. With the read ending 3 residues before the CDR3 end, the germline J gene is used to fill in that end. CDR3 length equals 13 residues. Germline V gene data show CDR1 as MNHNS and CDR2 as SASEGT. Trimming stripped 4 bases from V and 1 base from J, with 7 bases between.

As concerns this clone: The sequenced fragment ends 3 residues before the CDR3 boundary, so the rest is inferred from the germline J gene. The rearrangement joins TRBV7-9 to TRBJ2-7, with TRBD1 matching 9 bases. The CDR3 extends over 15 amino acids. V was clipped by 4 bases and J by 5 bases; unmatched bases: 9. Germline V gives CDR1 SEHNR, CDR2 FQNEAQ (reference sequence). The CDR3 bases that were read are TGTGCCAGCAGCTCCATACCACAGGGGGCCGACGAG. Amino acids: CASSSIPQGADE. The full-length CDR3 reads as CASSSIPQGADEQYF.

Of note for this clone: The observed sequence ends 3 residues before the CDR3 terminus, with the missing tail filled in from the germline J gene. The rearrangement joins TRBV7-7 to TRBJ2-1; D unresolved. The germline gives CDR1 SSHAT, CDR2 FNYEAQ (reference sequence). V was pared by 4 bases and J by 5 bases, with 9 bases between. This CDR3 contains 13 residues. Partial CDR3 DNA: TGTGCCAGCAGCTCGTCCCCGGACAATGAG. It encodes CASSSSPDNE. In full, the CDR3 reads CASSSSPDNEQFF.

Worth noting for this clone: Read sequence stops 3 residues before the CDR3 end, and the germline J gene provides the missing end. This chain joins TRBV7-9 and TRBJ2-3; D remains ambiguous. The CDR3 is made up of 12 amino acids. The V gene's germline CDR1 is SEHNR and CDR2 FQNEAQ (reference sequence). V lost 7 bases, J lost 4 bases, and 9 bases lay in between. CDR3 residues: CASNAKPDTQYF. Incomplete CDR3 DNA: TGTGCCAGCAACGCCAAGCCAGATACG.

Worth noting for this clone: The read ends 3 residues early relative to the CDR3; the germline J gene fills the gap. The chain has TRBV20-1 and TRBJ1-1; the D gene is possibly TRBD1 (5 bases). The CDR3 is made up of 13 amino acids. Per the germline V gene, CDR1 is DFQATT and CDR2 is SNEGSKA (reference sequence). V was clipped by 5 bases and J by 0 bases, with 10 bases between them. The CDR3 sequence: CSAGQGMNTEAFF. Partial CDR3 DNA: TGCAGTGCTGGTCAGGGCATGAACACTGAA.

As to this clone: The read stops 3 residues short of the end of the CDR3; the missing end is completed from the germline J gene. The chain carries TRBV20-1 and TRBJ2-7; 7 bases align to TRBD1. The germline CDR1 and CDR2 sequences are DFQATT and SNEGSKA (reference sequence). The CDR3 length is 12 residues. The covered CDR3 bases are TGCAAAGGGGGACAGTCCCCCTACGAG. It codes for CKGGQSPYE. The complete CDR3 protein is CKGGQSPYEQYF.

To note about this clone: The CDR3 end lies 3 residues beyond the end of the read and is filled in from the germline J gene. The V gene is TRBV6-1, the J gene TRBJ1-5, with D perhaps matching TRBD1 (6 bases). Germline V gene data show CDR1 as MNHNS and CDR2 as SASEGT. Deletions cut 3 bases from V and 1 base from J, with 10 bases between. CDR3 length: 15 amino acids. The CDR3 loop is CASSEGGTSNQPQHF. The DNA read from the CDR3 is TGTGCCAGCAGTGAGGGCGGGACAAGCAATCAGCCC.

Regarding this clone: The read is 3 residues too short to cover the CDR3 end, so that end is filled in from the germline J gene. V usage is TRBV29-1 and J usage is TRBJ1-1; tentatively, D is TRBD1 (5 bases). CDR1 is SQVTM, CDR2 ANQGSEA, per germline. V gave up 3 bases and J gave up 4 bases, with 24 bases separating them. This CDR3 region has 17 residues. The CDR3 loop is CSVDSLGQGWGFTEAFF. CDR3 DNA, as far as it was read: TGCAGCGTTGATTCTTTGGGCCAGGGATGGGGCTTCACTGAA.

In the case of this clone: The read ends 3 residues early relative to the CDR3; the germline J gene fills the gap. The chain employs TRBV5-1 and TRBJ2-3, with 9 bases that match TRBD1. Germline V CDR1 and CDR2: SGHRS, YFSETQ. This CDR3 has 15 residues. The V and J ends lost 3 bases and 3 bases, in that order; junction bases with no gene match: 5. The sequenced part of the CDR3 DNA is TGCGCCAGCAGCTACCGGACAGGGGAGACAGATACG. Amino acid sequence: CASSYRTGETDT. The whole CDR3 sequence is CASSYRTGETDTQYF.

The CDR3 is CASSLAQGPGTPPYEQYF. CDR3 DNA (partial): TGTGCCAGCAGCTTAGCGCAGGGCCCCGGGACACCTCCCTACGAG. This chain links TRBV7-6 with TRBJ2-7; perhaps TRBD1 as D (6 bases). From the germline J gene comes the end of the CDR3, since the read stops 3 residues before it. Germline-derived CDR1 and CDR2 are SGHVS and FNYEAQ. With 0 bases removed from V and 2 bases from J, the gap between germline ends came to 20 bases. This CDR3 is built from 18 residues.

On this clone itself: The read comes to an end 3 residues before the CDR3 does, leaving the germline J gene to fill in the end. V is TRBV19 and J is TRBJ1-5; 7 nucleotides align to TRBD1. Germline V lookup: CDR1 LNHDA, CDR2 SQIVND (reference sequence). The ends lost 3 bases at V and 2 bases at J; junction bases unmatched: 4. CDR3 size: 15 residues. This chain's CDR3 is CASSIWQGGNQPQHF. The DNA read from the CDR3 is TGTGCCAGTAGTATCTGGCAGGGGGGCAATCAGCCC.

Regarding this clone: The missing CDR3 end, 3 residues past where the read stops, is filled in from the germline J gene. V usage is TRBV10-2 and J usage is TRBJ2-3, with a possible D match to TRBD2 (6 bases). The CDR3 is made up of 16 amino acids. The germline V gene has CDR1 WSHSY and CDR2 SAAADI. V was cut by 3 bases and J by 2 bases, with 15 bases left in between. The CDR3 DNA, read in part, is TGCGCCAGCAGTGACCCCTGGCTAGCGAACACAGATACG. Amino acids: CASSDPWLANTDT. The entire CDR3 sequence reads CASSDPWLANTDTQYF.

On this clone itself: The sequenced fragment ends 3 residues before the CDR3 boundary, so the rest is inferred from the germline J gene. V gene TRBV11-2 combines with J gene TRBJ1-4; D unclear. Germline V gives CDR1 SGHAT, CDR2 FQNNGV. Trimming pared 1 base from V and 0 bases from J, leaving 6 bases between. The CDR3 length is 15 residues. Incomplete CDR3 DNA: TGTGCCAGCAGCTTAGTGGCGGCAACTAATGAAAAA. It is translated as CASSLVAATNEK. The complete CDR3 protein is CASSLVAATNEKLFF.

On this clone itself: The read ends 3 residues shy of where the CDR3 ends; the end is completed using the germline J gene. The chain employs TRBV13 and TRBJ2-2; TRBD1 matches at 10 bases. This CDR3 spans 15 amino acids. Trimming cost V 5 bases and J 5 bases; bases outside gene matches: 5. CDR1 is PRHDT, CDR2 FYEKMQ, per germline (reference sequence). This CDR3 is CASSLRDRGTGELFF. CDR3 bases read: TGTGCCAGCAGCCTTAGGGACAGGGGAACCGGGGAG.

With regard to this clone: The junction and the germline gene differ at one end; a read error may be behind it. Sequencing ends 3 residues short of the CDR3 end; the germline J gene provides the rest. The chain links TRBV7-9 to TRBJ2-7; possibly TRBD1 for D (5 bases). Per the germline V gene, CDR1 is SEHNR and CDR2 is FQNEAQ (reference sequence). This CDR3 has 12 residues. The CDR3 DNA, read in part, is TGTTCCAGCAGTGACAGCTCCTACGAG. This codes for CSSSDSSYE. Given in full, the CDR3 is CSSSDSSYEQYF.

A word on this clone: The read stops 3 residues short of the end of the CDR3; the missing end is completed from the germline J gene. This chain links TRBV30 with TRBJ2-1; 10 bases are a match to TRBD1. The germline CDR1 and CDR2 sequences are GTSNPN and SVGIG (reference sequence). Trimming took 3 bases from V and 7 from J; bases not matched to a gene: 6. The CDR3 spans 14 residues. CDR3 protein: CAWSTQDRGNEQFF. CDR3 DNA, as far as it was read: TGTGCCTGGAGCACCCAGGACAGGGGGAATGAG.

About this clone: The CDR3 goes on 3 residues after the read ends, and that part is filled in from the germline J gene. This chain links TRBV19 with TRBJ1-1; D perhaps matches TRBD1 (5 bases). The CDR3 consists of 15 residues. V dropped 3 bases and J dropped 4 bases, with 15 bases sitting between them. Germline-derived CDR1 and CDR2 are LNHDA and SQIVND (reference sequence). Incomplete CDR3 DNA: TGTGCCAGTAGTATCGTTGCGACAGTCGCCACTGAA. This gives the protein CASSIVATVATE. Given in full, the CDR3 is CASSIVATVATEAFF.

Comment on this clone: The read halts 3 residues ahead of the CDR3 end, with the missing end drawn from the germline J gene. This sequence joins TRBV6-2 or TRBV6-3 and TRBJ1-6, with 12 bases fitting TRBD1. The CDR3 covers 15 residues. V lost 2 bases to trimming and J lost 9 bases; unmatched junction nucleotides: 2. Germline V gives CDR1 MNHEY, CDR2 SVGEGT. The CDR3 bases that were read are TGTGCCAGCAGTTACGGGACAGGGGGCTTTTCACCC. It is translated as CASSYGTGGFSP. The CDR3 as a whole reads CASSYGTGGFSPLHF.